This T cell receptor (beta chain) stems from a study of T-cell memory formation after mild COVID-19. The study's findings and limits: Contracting CD8+ clones were enriched in EMRA, CD4+ mainly in CM and EM.

Using its own MiXCR run on the 5' RACE reads, TCRdb lists one record per CDR3 protein. The sample shows more than 350,000 distinct CDR3 sequences, about 15% of them seen only once. This CDR3 contains 15 residues. J was trimmed by 3 bases and V by 3 bases; bases with no gene match: 2. Notes on this clonotype: The antigen is unknown.

The sample consisted of PBMCs or a T cell subset sorted from them (not recorded which). The sequence was collected from a man younger than 35 who had mild COVID-19 (a few samples of this study predate the infection). Cell type and time point are not known. V and J are TRBV12-3 or TRBV12-4 and TRBJ2-2; 9 bases match TRBD1. Written as DNA, the CDR3 is TGTGCCAGCAGTTTCCGGGACAGGGACACCGGGGAGCTGTTTTTT. It yields the protein CASSFRDRDTGELFF.